This T cell receptor (beta chain) was identified during a study of blood T cell repertoires in COVID-19. Overall study context: The origin of the acute and convalescent COVID-19 samples was the United States, Italy and Spain. The cDNA or gDNA used as material had been derived from T cells, B-cell-depleted T cells, or PBMCs.

This CDR3 is built from 15 residues. V shed 5 bases, J shed 5 bases, and the junction held 11 bases outside the gene matches. Germline V gene data show CDR1 as LNHDA and CDR2 as SQIVND (reference sequence). Researchers sorted participants into cohorts using their self-reported clinical history. Original handling: Counts of nucleated cells, estimated from reference gene primer amplification, were obtained. Here immunoSEQ multiplex PCR was the method, and the copy in TCRdb shows in-frame clones only, minus some. Clone size and V and J calls were adopted from that table, with D and trimming inferred from the DNA. The data hold about 230,000 clones, with around 88% observed a single time.

The source material was PBMCs or T cells enriched from blood (not recorded which). V and J are TRBV19 and TRBJ1-2, with TRBD1 matching 7 bases. The receptor was isolated from a woman aged 40 to 50 with acute COVID-19. CDR3 region: CASSPEGGAPYGYTF. The CDR3 DNA is TGTGCCAGTAGTCCCGAAGGGGGCGCCCCGTATGGCTACACCTTC.